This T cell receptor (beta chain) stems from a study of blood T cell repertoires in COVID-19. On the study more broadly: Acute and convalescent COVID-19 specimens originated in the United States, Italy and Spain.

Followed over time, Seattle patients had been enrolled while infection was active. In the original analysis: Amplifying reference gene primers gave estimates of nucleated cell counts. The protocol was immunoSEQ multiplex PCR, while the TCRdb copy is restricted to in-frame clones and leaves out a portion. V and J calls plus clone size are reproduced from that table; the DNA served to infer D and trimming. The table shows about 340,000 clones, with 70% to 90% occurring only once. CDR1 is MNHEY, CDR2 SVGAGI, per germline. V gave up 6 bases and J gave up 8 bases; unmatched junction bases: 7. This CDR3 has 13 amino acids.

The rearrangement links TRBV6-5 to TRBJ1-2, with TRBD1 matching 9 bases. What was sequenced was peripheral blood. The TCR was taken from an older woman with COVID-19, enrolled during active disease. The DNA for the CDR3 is TGTGCCAGCAGATACGGACAGGGGTCGGGCTACACCTTC. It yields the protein CASRYGQGSGYTF.